These 2 T cell receptor beta chains came from one sample sequenced in a study of shared clonotypes between healthy human individuals. Method: immunoSEQ multiplex PCR; TCRdb's copy keeps in-frame clones and lacks some. In the table there are millions of clones, about 92% of which are singletons. The sample comprised naive CD4+ T cells sorted from blood. Noted subset: CD45RA+ positively selected. All receptors derive from a man younger than 30 in good health.

The sample holds a few counts of this clone. The chain combines TRBV19 with TRBJ1-1; D is unclear. Germline CDR1 is LNHDA and CDR2 is SQIVND (reference sequence). The CDR3 has 11 residues. The germline V and J ends were trimmed by 6 bases and 4 bases, with 6 bases remaining between them. The CDR3 loop reads CASRGATEAFF. CDR3 bases: TGTGCCAGTAGAGGCGCCACTGAAGCTTTCTTT.

The chain recombines TRBV4-1 with TRBJ2-3; 14 bases line up with TRBD2. V shed 4 bases and J 4 bases; nucleotides not matched to a gene: 7. CDR1 and CDR2 (germline): MGHRA, YSYEKL. CDR3 length equals 17 residues. CDR3 amino acids: CASSPTGTSGGSDTQYF. As DNA, the CDR3 is TGCGCCAGCAGCCCTACCGGGACTAGCGGGGGATCAGATACGCAGTATTTT.